The clone carrying this TCR beta chain appeared once. Those enrolled, adults aged about 18 to 89 years, came from about two dozen US areas. Researchers sorted participants into cohorts using their self-reported clinical history. This entry is derived from a study of blood T cell repertoires in COVID-19. Study information: Either two negative PCRs, clearance, or symptom resolution qualified Cohort 3 donors as recovered. Samples representing acute and convalescent COVID-19 were sourced from the United States, Italy and Spain.

Using immunoSEQ multiplex PCR, the repertoire was profiled, and TCRdb retains in-frame clones only, with some absent. The sample includes 210,000 or so clones, 86% of them seen just once. There are 12 residues in the CDR3. V was cut by 10 bases and J by 8 bases, with 17 bases left in between. CDR1 MNHEY and CDR2 SMNVEV come from the germline V gene (reference sequence). Sequenced material: PBMCs or T cells enriched from blood (not recorded which). The rearrangement links TRBV27 to TRBJ1-2; D gene unclear. The clonotype was recovered from a woman aged 45-65 years in a cohort exposed to, infected with or recovered from COVID-19 (not recorded which). The CDR3 here is CATLTPVGGYTF. The CDR3 coding sequence is TGTGCCACCCTAACACCGGTGGGCGGCTACACCTTC.